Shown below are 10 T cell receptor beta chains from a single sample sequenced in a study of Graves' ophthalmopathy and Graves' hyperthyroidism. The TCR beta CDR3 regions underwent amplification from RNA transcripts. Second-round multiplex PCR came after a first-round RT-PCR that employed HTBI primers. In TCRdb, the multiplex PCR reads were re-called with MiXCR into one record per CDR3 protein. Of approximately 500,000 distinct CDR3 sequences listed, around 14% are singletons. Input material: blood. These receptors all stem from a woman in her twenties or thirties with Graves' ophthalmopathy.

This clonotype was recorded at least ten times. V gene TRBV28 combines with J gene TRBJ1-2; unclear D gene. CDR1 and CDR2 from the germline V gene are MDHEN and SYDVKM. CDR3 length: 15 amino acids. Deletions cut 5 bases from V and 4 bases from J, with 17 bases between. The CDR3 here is CASSPWTDSPYGYTF. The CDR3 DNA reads TGTGCCAGCAGTCCTTGGACCGACTCCCCCTATGGCTACACCTTC.

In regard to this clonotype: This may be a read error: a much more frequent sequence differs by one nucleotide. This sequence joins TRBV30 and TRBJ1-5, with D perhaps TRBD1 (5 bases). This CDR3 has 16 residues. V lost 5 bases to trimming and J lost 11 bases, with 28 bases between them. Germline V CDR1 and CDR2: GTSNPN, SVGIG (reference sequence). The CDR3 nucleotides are TGTGCCTGGGGGTCCCCCGGGACTGTGCTTTTTGTGTCCCAGCATTTT. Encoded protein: CAWGSPGTVLFVSQHF.

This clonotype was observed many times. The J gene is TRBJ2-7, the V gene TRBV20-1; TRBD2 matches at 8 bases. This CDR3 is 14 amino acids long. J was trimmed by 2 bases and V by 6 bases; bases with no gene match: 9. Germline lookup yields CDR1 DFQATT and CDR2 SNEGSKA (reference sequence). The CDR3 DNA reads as TGCAGTGCCCTAATCCGGGGACTAGCCTACGAGCAGTACTTC. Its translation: CSALIRGLAYEQYF.

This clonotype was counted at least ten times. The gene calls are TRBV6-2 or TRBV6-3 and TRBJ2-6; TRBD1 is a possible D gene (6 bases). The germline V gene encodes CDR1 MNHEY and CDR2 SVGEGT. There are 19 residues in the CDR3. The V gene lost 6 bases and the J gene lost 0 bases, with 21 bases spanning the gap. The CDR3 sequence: CASSTLPGAEDSGANVLTF. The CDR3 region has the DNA TGTGCCAGCAGCACACTTCCAGGGGCCGAAGACTCTGGGGCCAACGTCCTGACTTTC.

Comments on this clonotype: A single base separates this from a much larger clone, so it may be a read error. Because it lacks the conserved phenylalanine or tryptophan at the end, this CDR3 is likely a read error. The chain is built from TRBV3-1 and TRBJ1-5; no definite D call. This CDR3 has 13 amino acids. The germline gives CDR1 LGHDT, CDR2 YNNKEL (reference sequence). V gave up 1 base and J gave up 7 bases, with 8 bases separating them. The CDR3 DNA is TGTGCCAGCAGCCAAGGCACGGGGCAGCCCCAGCATTTG. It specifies CASSQGTGQPQHL.

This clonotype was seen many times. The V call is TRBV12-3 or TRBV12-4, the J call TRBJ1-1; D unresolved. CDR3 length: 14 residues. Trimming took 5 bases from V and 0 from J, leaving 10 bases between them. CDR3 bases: TGTGCCAGCAGTCTGGATCTTATGAACACTGAAGCTTTCTTT. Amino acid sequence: CASSLDLMNTEAFF.

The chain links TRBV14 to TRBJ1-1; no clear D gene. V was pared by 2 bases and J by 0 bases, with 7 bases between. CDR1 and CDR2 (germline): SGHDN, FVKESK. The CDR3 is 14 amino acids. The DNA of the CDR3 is TGTGCCAGCAGCCAACAGACAATGAACACTGAAGCTTTCTTT. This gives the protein CASSQQTMNTEAFF.

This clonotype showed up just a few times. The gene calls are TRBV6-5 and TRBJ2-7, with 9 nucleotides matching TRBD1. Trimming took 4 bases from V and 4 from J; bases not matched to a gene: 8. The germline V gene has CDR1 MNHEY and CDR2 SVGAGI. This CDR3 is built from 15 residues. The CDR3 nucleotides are TGTGCCAGCAGTTCTCAGGACAGGGGTCAGTACGAGCAGTACTTC. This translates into CASSSQDRGQYEQYF.

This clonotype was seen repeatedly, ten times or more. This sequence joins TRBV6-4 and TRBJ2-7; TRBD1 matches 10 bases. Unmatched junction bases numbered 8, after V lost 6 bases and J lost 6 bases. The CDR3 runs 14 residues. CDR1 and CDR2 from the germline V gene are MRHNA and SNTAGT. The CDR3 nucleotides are TGTGCCAGCAGCCTCGACAGGGGGCGGGGCGAGCAGTACTTC. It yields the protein CASSLDRGRGEQYF.

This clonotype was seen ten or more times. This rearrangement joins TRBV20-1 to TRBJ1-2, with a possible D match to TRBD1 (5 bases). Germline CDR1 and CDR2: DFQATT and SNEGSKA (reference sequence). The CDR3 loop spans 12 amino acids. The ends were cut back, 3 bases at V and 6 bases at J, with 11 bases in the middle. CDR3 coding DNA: TGCAGTGCTAGTCCCCAGGGAGATGGCTACACCTTC. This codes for CSASPQGDGYTF.